This T cell receptor beta chain was profiled in a study of blood T cell repertoires in COVID-19. Germline V gene sequence: CDR1 MDHEN, CDR2 SYDVKM. V lost 5 bases and J 2 bases, leaving 18 bases between the germline ends. The length of the CDR3 is 16 residues. Clones were sequenced by immunoSEQ multiplex PCR, and TCRdb holds only the in-frame ones, with some missing. The top ten clones hold about 3% of a sample with a few hundred thousand clones, roughly 84% of them seen once. Sequencing was carried out using PBMCs or T cells enriched from blood (not recorded which). The chain uses TRBV28 and TRBJ1-1, with D tentatively TRBD1 (6 bases). The sequence derives from a man aged 50-59 years who had recovered from COVID-19. The CDR3 DNA reads TGTGCCAGCAGTCCTTTTCCAGGGGCCGGAAACACTGAAGCTTTCTTT. Its translation is CASSPFPGAGNTEAFF.